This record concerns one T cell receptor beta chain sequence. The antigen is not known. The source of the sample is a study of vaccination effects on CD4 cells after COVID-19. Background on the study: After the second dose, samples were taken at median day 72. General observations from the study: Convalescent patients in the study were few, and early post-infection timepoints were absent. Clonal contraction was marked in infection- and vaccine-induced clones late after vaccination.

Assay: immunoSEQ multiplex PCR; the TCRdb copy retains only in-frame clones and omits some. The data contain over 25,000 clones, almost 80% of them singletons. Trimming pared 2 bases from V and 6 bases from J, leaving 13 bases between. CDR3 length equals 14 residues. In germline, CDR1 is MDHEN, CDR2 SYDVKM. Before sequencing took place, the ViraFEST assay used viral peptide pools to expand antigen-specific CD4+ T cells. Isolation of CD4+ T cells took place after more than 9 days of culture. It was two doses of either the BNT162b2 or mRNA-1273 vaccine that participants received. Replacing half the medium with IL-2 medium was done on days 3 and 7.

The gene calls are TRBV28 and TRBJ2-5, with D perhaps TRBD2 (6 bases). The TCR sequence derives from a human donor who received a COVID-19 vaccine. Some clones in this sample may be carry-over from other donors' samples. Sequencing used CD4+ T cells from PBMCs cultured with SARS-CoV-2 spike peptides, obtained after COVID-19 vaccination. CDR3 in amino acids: CASSLTRGGKTQYF. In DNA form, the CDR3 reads TGTGCCAGCAGTTTAACGCGGGGCGGAAAGACCCAGTACTTC.